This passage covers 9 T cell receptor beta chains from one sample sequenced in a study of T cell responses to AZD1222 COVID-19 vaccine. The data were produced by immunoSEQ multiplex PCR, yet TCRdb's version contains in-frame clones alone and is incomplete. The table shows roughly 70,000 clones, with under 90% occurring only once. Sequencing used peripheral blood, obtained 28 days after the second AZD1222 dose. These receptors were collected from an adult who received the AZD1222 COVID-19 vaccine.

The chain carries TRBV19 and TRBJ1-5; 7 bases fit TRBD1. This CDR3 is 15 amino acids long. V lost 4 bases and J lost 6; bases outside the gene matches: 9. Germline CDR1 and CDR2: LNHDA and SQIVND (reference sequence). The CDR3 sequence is CASSTRQGAAQPQHF. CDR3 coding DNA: TGTGCCAGTAGTACCCGACAGGGCGCGGCTCAGCCCCAGCATTTT.

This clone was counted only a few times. CDR3 nucleotide sequence: TGTGCCAGCAGTGACTATAATTCACCCCTCCACTTT. It is translated as CASSDYNSPLHF. V gene TRBV2 combines with J gene TRBJ1-6; D call uncertain. V was trimmed by 3 bases and J by 3 bases, leaving 0 bases between them. CDR3 length: 12 amino acids. Per the germline V gene, CDR1 is SNHLY and CDR2 is FYNNEI. The variable domain in full, with the rest retrieved from reference TRBV2 and TRBJ1-6, is EPEVTQTPSHQVTQMGQEVILRCVPISNHLYFYWYRQILGQKVEFLVSFYNNEISEKSEIFDDQFSVERPDGSNFTLKIRSTKLEDSAMYFCASSDYNSPLHFGNGTRLTVT.

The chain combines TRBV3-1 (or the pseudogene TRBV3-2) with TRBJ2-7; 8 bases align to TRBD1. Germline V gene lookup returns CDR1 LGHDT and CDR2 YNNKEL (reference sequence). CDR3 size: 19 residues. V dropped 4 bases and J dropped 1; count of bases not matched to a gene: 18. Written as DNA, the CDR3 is TGTGCCAGCAGCCGAGATGCCCCGACAGACAGGGGCCCATCCTACGAGCAGTACTTC. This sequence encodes CASSRDAPTDRGPSYEQYF.

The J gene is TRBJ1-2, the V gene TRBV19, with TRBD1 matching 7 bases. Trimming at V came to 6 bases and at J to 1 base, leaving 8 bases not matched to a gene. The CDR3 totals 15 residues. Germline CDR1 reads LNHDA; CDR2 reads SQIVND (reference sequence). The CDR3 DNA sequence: TGTGCCAGTAGAGAACTGGACAGGTTTAACTATGGCTACACCTTC. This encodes CASRELDRFNYGYTF.

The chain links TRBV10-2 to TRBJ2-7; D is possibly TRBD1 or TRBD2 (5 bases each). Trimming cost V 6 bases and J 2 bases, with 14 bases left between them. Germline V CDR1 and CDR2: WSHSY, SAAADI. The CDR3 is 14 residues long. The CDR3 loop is CASSDRDGPYEQYF. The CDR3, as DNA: TGCGCCAGCAGCGACCGGGACGGTCCCTACGAGCAGTACTTC.

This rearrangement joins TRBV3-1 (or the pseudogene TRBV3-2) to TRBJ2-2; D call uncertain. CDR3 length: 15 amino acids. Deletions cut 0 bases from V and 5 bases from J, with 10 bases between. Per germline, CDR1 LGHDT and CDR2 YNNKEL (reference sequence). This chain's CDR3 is CASSQDLGPTGELFF. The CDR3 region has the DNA TGTGCCAGCAGCCAAGATCTCGGACCGACCGGGGAGCTGTTTTTT.

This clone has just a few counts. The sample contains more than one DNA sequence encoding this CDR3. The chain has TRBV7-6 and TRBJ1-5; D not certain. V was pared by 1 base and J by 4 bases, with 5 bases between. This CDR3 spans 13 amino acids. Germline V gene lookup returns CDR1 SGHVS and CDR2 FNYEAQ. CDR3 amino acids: CASSLGENQPQHF. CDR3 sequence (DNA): TGTGCCAGCAGCTTAGGGGAAAATCAGCCCCAGCATTTT.

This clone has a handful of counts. The CDR3 DNA sequence: TGTGCCAGCAGTTTACTGGGCGGGGGGGCCGGTGGAGAGACCCAGTACTTC. Encoded protein: CASSLLGGGAGGETQYF. This chain links TRBV27 with TRBJ2-5, with 9 nucleotides matching TRBD2. The germline CDR1 and CDR2 sequences are MNHEY and SMNVEV (reference sequence). The CDR3 runs 17 residues. The V and J ends lost 2 bases and 4 bases, in that order; junction bases with no gene match: 11.

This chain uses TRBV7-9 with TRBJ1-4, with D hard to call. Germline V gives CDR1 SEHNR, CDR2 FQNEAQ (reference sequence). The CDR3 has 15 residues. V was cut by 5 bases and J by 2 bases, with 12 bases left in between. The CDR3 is CASSPPSGTNEKLFF. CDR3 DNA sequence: TGTGCCAGCAGCCCTCCCTCGGGGACTAATGAAAAACTGTTTTTT. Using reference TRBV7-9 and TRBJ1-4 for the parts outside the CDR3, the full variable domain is DTGVSQNPRHKITKRGQNVTFRCDPISEHNRLYWYRQTLGQGPEFLTYFQNEAQLEKSRLLSDRFSAERPKGSFSTLEIQRTEQGDSAMYLCASSPPSGTNEKLFFGSGTQLSVL.